The next 32 T cell receptor beta chains were all read from a single sample in a study of blood T cell repertoires in COVID-19. The protocol was immunoSEQ multiplex PCR, while the TCRdb copy is restricted to in-frame clones and leaves out a portion. The sample has about 350,000 clones, about 92% seen once. The source material was peripheral blood. These receptor sequences come from a woman aged 55-75 years with COVID-19, enrolled during active disease.

V and J are TRBV6-2 or TRBV6-3 and TRBJ2-7; D may be TRBD1 (5 bases). Deletions cut 4 bases from V and 2 bases from J, with 24 bases between. In germline, CDR1 is MNHEY, CDR2 SVGEGT. This CDR3 region has 18 residues. Here the CDR3 DNA reads TGTGCCAGCAGTTCGTCGATTTATCAGGGAATAATACCCTACGAGCAGTACTTC. Its protein is CASSSSIYQGIIPYEQYF.

The chain's CDR3 is CASSQWRGGTGQPQHF. The CDR3 coding sequence is TGTGCCAGCAGCCAATGGAGGGGGGGCACGGGTCAGCCCCAGCATTTT. V and J are TRBV3-1 (or the pseudogene TRBV3-2) and TRBJ1-5, with TRBD1 as a possible D gene (6 bases). CDR1 and CDR2 (germline): LGHDT, YNNKEL (reference sequence). V was clipped by 2 bases and J by 6 bases, with 17 bases between them. The CDR3 has 16 residues.

This chain uses TRBV5-1 with TRBJ1-5; 10 bases match TRBD1. This CDR3 spans 19 amino acids. The germline gives CDR1 SGHRS, CDR2 YFSETQ. J gave up 1 base and V 2 bases, and 12 bases lay outside the gene matches. CDR3 bases: TGCGCCAGCAGCTTAAACCCGACAGGGGGCGGTGGGAGCAATCAGCCCCAGCATTTT. As protein: CASSLNPTGGGGSNQPQHF. Looking up the rest from reference TRBV5-1 and TRBJ1-5 gives the full variable domain: KAGVTQTPRYLIKTRGQQVTLSCSPISGHRSVSWYQQTPGQGLQFLFEYFSETQRNKGNFPGRFSGRQFSNSRSEMNVSTLELGDSALYLCASSLNPTGGGGSNQPQHFGDGTRLSIL.

The chain uses TRBV6-5 and TRBJ2-7; 11 positions agree with TRBD2. This CDR3 region has 15 residues. The germline CDR1 and CDR2 sequences are MNHEY and SVGAGI. V was clipped by 4 bases and J by 2 bases; unmatched bases: 4. The CDR3 region is CASSSTSGGAYEQYF. As DNA, the CDR3 is TGTGCCAGCAGTTCCACTAGCGGGGGAGCCTACGAGCAGTACTTC.

This rearrangement joins TRBV19 to TRBJ1-3; D ambiguous. Germline lookup yields CDR1 LNHDA and CDR2 SQIVND (reference sequence). This CDR3 region has 13 residues. V was trimmed by 3 bases and J by 4 bases, leaving 7 bases between them. In DNA, the CDR3 is TGTGCCAGTAGTATGACACAGGGAAACACCATATATTTT. Translation: CASSMTQGNTIYF.

The chain recombines TRBV9 with TRBJ1-1; D is unclear. Germline CDR1 reads SGDLS; CDR2 reads YYNGEE. V gave up 4 bases and J gave up 7 bases, with 14 bases separating them. The CDR3 is 13 residues long. The CDR3 DNA follows: TGTGCCAGCAGCCCCGTGGGCAGGCGTGAAGCTTTCTTT. This codes for CASSPVGRREAFF.

The rearrangement links TRBV7-9 to TRBJ1-3, with D perhaps matching TRBD1 (6 bases). V lost 2 bases and J 0 bases, leaving 11 bases between the germline ends. CDR1 and CDR2 from the germline V gene are SEHNR and FQNEAQ (reference sequence). The CDR3 consists of 16 residues. The CDR3 DNA is TGTGCCAGCAGCTTAACCGACAGGAGCTCTGGAAACACCATATATTTT. It encodes CASSLTDRSSGNTIYF.

The genes are TRBV6-5 and TRBJ1-1; maybe TRBD1 (6 bases). The ends were cut back, 7 bases at V and 0 bases at J, with 12 bases in the middle. CDR1 is MNHEY, CDR2 SVGAGI, per germline. The CDR3 is 14 residues long. The CDR3: CASKFRGMNTEAFF. CDR3 sequence (DNA): TGTGCCAGCAAATTTAGGGGGATGAACACTGAAGCTTTCTTT.

In DNA, the CDR3 is TGTGCCAGCAGTTCGACAGGGGGTCAGAATTCACCCCTCCACTTT. The encoded protein is CASSSTGGQNSPLHF. The chain uses TRBV6-5 and TRBJ1-6, with 9 nucleotides matching TRBD1. The V segment lost 4 bases and the J segment 7 bases; nucleotides outside the gene matches: 5. The CDR3 contains 15 residues. Germline V lookup: CDR1 MNHEY, CDR2 SVGAGI.

J is TRBJ1-5 and V is TRBV11-2, with TRBD1 identical over 9 bases. This CDR3 is built from 15 residues. V shed 2 bases, J shed 6 bases, and the junction held 5 bases outside the gene matches. Germline lookup yields CDR1 SGHAT and CDR2 FQNNGV. CDR3 sequence (DNA): TGTGCCAGCAGCTTAACAGGGGGCGCGTCTCAGCCCCAGCATTTT. Amino acids: CASSLTGGASQPQHF.

The V call is TRBV7-6, the J call TRBJ1-1, with TRBD1 matching over 7 bases. The CDR3 sequence is 14 residues long. Germline V gene sequence: CDR1 SGHVS, CDR2 FNYEAQ. Trimming removed 1 base from V and 1 base from J; junction bases left unmatched: 0. The CDR3 reads CASSLDRGNTEAFF. CDR3 DNA sequence: TGTGCCAGCAGCTTAGACAGGGGGAACACTGAAGCTTTCTTT. The whole variable domain, filled in from reference TRBV7-6 and TRBJ1-1, reads GAGVSQSPRYKVTKRGQDVALRCDPISGHVSLYWYRQALGQGPEFLTYFNYEAQQDKSGLPNDRFSAERPEGSISTLTIQRTEQRDSAMYRCASSLDRGNTEAFFGQGTRLTVV.

The CDR3 DNA reads as TGTGCCAGCAGCTTGGGCAGGGGAAATTACGAGCAGTACTTC. This sequence encodes CASSLGRGNYEQYF. This sequence joins TRBV7-9 and TRBJ2-7, with D possibly being TRBD1 (6 bases). CDR1 is SEHNR, CDR2 FQNEAQ, per germline (reference sequence). CDR3 length: 14 residues. The germline V and J ends were trimmed by 3 bases and 4 bases, with 13 bases remaining between them.

The chain recombines TRBV19 with TRBJ2-7; TRBD2 might be the D (6 bases). Germline V gives CDR1 LNHDA, CDR2 SQIVND (reference sequence). V lost 6 bases and J 2 bases, leaving 11 bases between the germline ends. CDR3 length: 13 residues. The CDR3 sequence: CASRGGATYEQYF. The CDR3 nucleotides are TGTGCCAGTAGGGGCGGGGCGACCTACGAGCAGTACTTC.

The gene calls are TRBV6-5 and TRBJ1-5; D possibly corresponds to TRBD1 (5 bases). The germline CDR1 and CDR2 sequences are MNHEY and SVGAGI. There are 15 residues in the CDR3. V lost 4 bases, J lost 5 bases, and 15 bases lay in between. The CDR3 is CASSSLGRVHQPQHF. The CDR3 DNA reads TGTGCCAGCAGTTCCCTAGGCAGGGTACATCAGCCCCAGCATTTT.

The chain links TRBV5-6 to TRBJ2-1; TRBD1 is a possible D gene (5 bases). Germline lookup yields CDR1 SGHDT and CDR2 YYEEEE. V was pared by 0 bases and J by 0 bases, with 7 bases between. CDR3 length: 15 residues. Here the CDR3 DNA reads TGTGCCAGCAGCTTGGGGGGCCTCTCCTACAATGAGCAGTTCTTC. Amino acid sequence: CASSLGGLSYNEQFF.

The V call is TRBV19, the J call TRBJ1-1, with 7 bases that match TRBD1. CDR3 size: 15 residues. The trim removed 5 bases at V and 3 bases at J, leaving 9 bases unmatched. Germline-derived CDR1 and CDR2 are LNHDA and SQIVND (reference sequence). In nucleotides, the CDR3 is TGTGCCAGTAGTGTACTCACAACAGGGGACACTGAAGCTTTCTTT. Translation: CASSVLTTGDTEAFF.

As concerns this clone: Other DNA sequences in this sample translate to the same CDR3. V and J are TRBV6-6 and TRBJ1-4, with D uncertain. V was trimmed by 0 bases and J by 7 bases, leaving 3 bases between them. The CDR3 length is 12 residues. Germline values: CDR1 MNHNY, CDR2 SVGAGI (reference sequence). For the CDR3, the DNA is TGTGCCAGCAGTTACTCGAGTGAAAAACTGTTTTTT. It yields the protein CASSYSSEKLFF.

The J gene is TRBJ1-1, the V gene TRBV7-6; tentatively, D is TRBD1 (6 bases). The CDR3 loop spans 14 amino acids. Germline CDR1 and CDR2: SGHVS and FNYEAQ. The V end was cut by 5 bases, the J end by 1 base, with 11 bases between. The CDR3 region is CASSPLGGNTEAFF. The CDR3 nucleotides read TGTGCCAGCAGCCCCTTAGGGGGGAACACTGAAGCTTTCTTT.

This sequence joins TRBV3-1 (or the pseudogene TRBV3-2) and TRBJ2-5; 10 bases agree with TRBD2. The CDR3 covers 14 residues. With V trimmed by 6 bases and J by 5 bases, 6 bases remained unmatched. The germline V gene encodes CDR1 LGHDT and CDR2 YNNKEL (reference sequence). The CDR3 here is CASRQRGGPETQYF. In nucleotides, the CDR3 is TGTGCCAGCAGACAGCGGGGGGGCCCGGAGACCCAGTACTTC.

The chain uses TRBV5-1 and TRBJ2-2; tentatively, D is TRBD1 (6 bases). The CDR3 contains 15 residues. Deletions cut 4 bases from V and 6 bases from J, with 16 bases between. Germline V lookup: CDR1 SGHRS, CDR2 YFSETQ. CDR3: CASSEAQTGSGELFF. CDR3 DNA sequence: TGCGCCAGCAGCGAAGCACAAACAGGGTCCGGGGAGCTGTTTTTT.

The chain has TRBV5-1 and TRBJ1-1; 8 positions match TRBD1. This CDR3 has 14 amino acids. Unmatched junction bases numbered 6, after V lost 4 bases and J lost 4 bases. Germline loops: CDR1 SGHRS, CDR2 YFSETQ. The DNA for the CDR3 is TGCGCCAGCAGCCCCGGACAGGGAGTCACTGAAGCTTTCTTT. Translation: CASSPGQGVTEAFF. Looking up the rest from reference TRBV5-1 and TRBJ1-1 gives the full variable domain: KAGVTQTPRYLIKTRGQQVTLSCSPISGHRSVSWYQQTPGQGLQFLFEYFSETQRNKGNFPGRFSGRQFSNSRSEMNVSTLELGDSALYLCASSPGQGVTEAFFGQGTRLTVV.

The rearrangement links TRBV7-2 to TRBJ2-7; 7 bases are a match to TRBD1. The V and J ends lost 3 bases and 3 bases, in that order; junction bases with no gene match: 8. The CDR3 is 15 amino acids. Germline V gene sequence: CDR1 SGHTA, CDR2 FQGNSA. CDR3 in amino acids: CASSLLPGTDYEQYF. The CDR3 nucleotides read TGTGCCAGCAGCTTGCTCCCCGGGACAGACTACGAGCAGTACTTC.

The V call is TRBV27, the J call TRBJ1-1, with TRBD1 matching 7 bases. J was trimmed by 5 bases and V by 5 bases; bases with no gene match: 8. The germline V gene encodes CDR1 MNHEY and CDR2 SMNVEV (reference sequence). The CDR3 spans 14 residues. The CDR3: CASSKRLTGTEAFF. For the CDR3, the DNA is TGTGCCAGCAGTAAAAGGTTGACAGGGACTGAAGCTTTCTTT.

The chain carries TRBV7-6 and TRBJ1-4; possibly TRBD1 for D (5 bases). This CDR3 has 15 amino acids. CDR1 is SGHVS, CDR2 FNYEAQ, per germline. Trimming shortened V by 5 bases and J by 6 bases, and 16 bases separated the two germline ends. CDR3 in DNA: TGTGCCAGCAGCCCGTTGATGGGCAGGGATGAAAAACTGTTTTTT. Translating gives CASSPLMGRDEKLFF.

This chain joins TRBV11-3 and TRBJ2-3; 8 nucleotides agree with TRBD2. The V gene's germline CDR1 is SGHNT and CDR2 YENEEA. This CDR3 is built from 15 residues. J was trimmed by 3 bases and V by 3 bases; bases with no gene match: 5. The CDR3 DNA is TGTGCCAGCAGCTTTCCGAGCGGGGGAACAGATACGCAGTATTTT. Translating gives CASSFPSGGTDTQYF.

This clone was seen once. This chain uses TRBV5-1 with TRBJ1-2, with 8 bases matching TRBD1. The J segment lost 5 bases and the V segment lost 5 bases, leaving 5 bases of the junction unmatched. CDR1 is SGHRS, CDR2 YFSETQ, per germline. The CDR3 contains 13 residues. The CDR3 protein is CASSEQGVYGYTF. CDR3 bases: TGCGCCAGCAGTGAACAGGGGGTATATGGCTACACCTTC.

As DNA, the CDR3 is TGTGCCAGCAGTTTAGGACAGGGGAGAACTGGGGCCAACGTCCTGACTTTC. Protein sequence: CASSLGQGRTGANVLTF. The chain recombines TRBV28 with TRBJ2-6; 9 bases are a match to TRBD1. Germline CDR1 and CDR2: MDHEN and SYDVKM. J gave up 2 bases and V 2 bases, and 4 bases lay outside the gene matches. CDR3 length: 17 residues.

The V call is TRBV5-1, the J call TRBJ1-1; 8 bases match TRBD1. Looked up from germline, CDR1 is SGHRS and CDR2 is YFSETQ. The CDR3 loop spans 16 amino acids. Unmatched junction bases numbered 10, after V lost 0 bases and J lost 6 bases. The CDR3 region is CASSLGGQGLGPEAFF. CDR3 in DNA: TGCGCCAGCAGCTTGGGAGGACAGGGTTTGGGACCTGAAGCTTTCTTT.

This clone was observed many times. The rearrangement joins TRBV14 to TRBJ1-1; 7 nucleotides match TRBD1. This CDR3 spans 15 amino acids. Germline CDR1 and CDR2: SGHDN and FVKESK. V trimming: 4 bases; J trimming: 4 bases; junction bases outside the gene matches: 9. The chain's CDR3 is CASSRRQGEGTEAFF. The CDR3, as DNA: TGTGCCAGCAGCCGACGACAGGGAGAAGGCACTGAAGCTTTCTTT.

The gene calls are TRBV9 and TRBJ2-5, with 10 bases identical to TRBD1. Germline loops: CDR1 SGDLS, CDR2 YYNGEE. Losses at the gene ends were 2 bases for V and 3 bases for J; bases not matched to a gene: 7. This CDR3 has 16 residues. This chain's CDR3 is CASSVSGQGGEETQYF. The CDR3 DNA sequence: TGTGCCAGCAGCGTCAGTGGACAGGGGGGGGAAGAGACCCAGTACTTC.

J is TRBJ1-5 and V is TRBV7-8; TRBD1 agrees at 9 bases. CDR3 length equals 16 residues. The germline V gene has CDR1 SGHVS and CDR2 FQNEAQ. Unmatched junction bases numbered 5, after V lost 2 bases and J lost 3 bases. The CDR3 sequence is CASSLSWTGVNQPQHF. The CDR3 DNA reads as TGTGCCAGCAGCTTATCTTGGACAGGGGTCAATCAGCCCCAGCATTTT.

The chain links TRBV19 to TRBJ1-3, with 12 bases aligning to TRBD1. The J segment lost 8 bases and the V segment lost 4 bases, leaving 6 bases of the junction unmatched. Germline CDR1 reads LNHDA; CDR2 reads SQIVND (reference sequence). The CDR3 is 15 amino acids. The CDR3 nucleotides read TGTGCCAGTAGTACGCCCGGGACAGGGGGCCACACCATATATTTT. It yields the protein CASSTPGTGGHTIYF.